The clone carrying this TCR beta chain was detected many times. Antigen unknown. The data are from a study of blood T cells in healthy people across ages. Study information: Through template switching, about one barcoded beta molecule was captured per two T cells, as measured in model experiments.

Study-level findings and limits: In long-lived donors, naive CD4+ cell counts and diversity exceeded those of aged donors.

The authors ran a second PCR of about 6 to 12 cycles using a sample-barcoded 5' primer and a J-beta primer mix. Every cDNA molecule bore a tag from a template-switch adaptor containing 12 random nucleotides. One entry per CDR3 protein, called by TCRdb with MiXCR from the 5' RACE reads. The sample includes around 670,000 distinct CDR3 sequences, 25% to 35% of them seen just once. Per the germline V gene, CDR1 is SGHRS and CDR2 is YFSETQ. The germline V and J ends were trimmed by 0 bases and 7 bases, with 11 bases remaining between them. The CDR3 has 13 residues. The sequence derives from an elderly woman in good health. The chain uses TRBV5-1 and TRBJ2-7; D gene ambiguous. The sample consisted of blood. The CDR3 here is CASSLDEVGEQYF. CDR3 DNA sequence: TGCGCCAGCAGCTTGGATGAGGTCGGGGAGCAGTACTTC.